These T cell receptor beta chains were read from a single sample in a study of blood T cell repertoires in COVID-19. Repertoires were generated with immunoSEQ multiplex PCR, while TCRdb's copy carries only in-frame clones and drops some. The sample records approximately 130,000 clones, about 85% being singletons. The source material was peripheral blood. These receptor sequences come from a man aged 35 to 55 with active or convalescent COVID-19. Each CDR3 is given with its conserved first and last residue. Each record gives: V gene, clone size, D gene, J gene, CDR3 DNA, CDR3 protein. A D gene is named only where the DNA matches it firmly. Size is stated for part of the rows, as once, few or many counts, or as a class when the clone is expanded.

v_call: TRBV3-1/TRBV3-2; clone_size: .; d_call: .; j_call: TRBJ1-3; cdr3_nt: TGTGCCAGCACCTATGGAAACACCATATATTTT; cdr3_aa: CASTYGNTIYF
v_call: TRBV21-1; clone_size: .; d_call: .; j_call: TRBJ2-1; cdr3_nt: TGTGCCAGCAGCCCACCGGGGACAGGCCCGATATATGGGTTCTTC; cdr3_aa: CASSPPGTGPIYGFF
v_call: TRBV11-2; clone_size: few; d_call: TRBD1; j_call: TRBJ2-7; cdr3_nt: TGTGCCAGCAGCTTAGAGACAGGGGCCTACGAGCAGTACTTC; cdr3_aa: CASSLETGAYEQYF
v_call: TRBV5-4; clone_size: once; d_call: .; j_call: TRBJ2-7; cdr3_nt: TGTGCCAGCAACGAGGACAGTACCTACGAGCAGTACTTC; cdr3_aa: CASNEDSTYEQYF
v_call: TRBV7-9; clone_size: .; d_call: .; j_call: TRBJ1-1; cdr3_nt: TGTGCCAGCAGCTTAGGGCAAGTGAACACTGAAGCTTTCTTT; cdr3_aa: CASSLGQVNTEAFF
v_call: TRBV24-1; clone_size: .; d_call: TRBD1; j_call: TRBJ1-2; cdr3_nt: TGTGCCACCAGTGATGAGGGACAGAGGCACGGCTACACCTTC; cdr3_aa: CATSDEGQRHGYTF
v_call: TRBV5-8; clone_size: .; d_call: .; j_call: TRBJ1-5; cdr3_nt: TGTGCCAGCAGCTTGGCCCGGGGGGCGATTTTT; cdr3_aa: CASSLARGAIF
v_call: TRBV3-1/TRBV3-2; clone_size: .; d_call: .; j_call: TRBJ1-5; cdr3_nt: TGTGCCAGCAGCCAAGATGCGAAGGGGGGCAATCAGCCCCAGCATTTT; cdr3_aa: CASSQDAKGGNQPQHF
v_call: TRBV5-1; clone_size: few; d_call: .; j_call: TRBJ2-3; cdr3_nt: TGCGCCAGCAGCCCGGGACAACCCAACACAGATACGCAGTATTTT; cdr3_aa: CASSPGQPNTDTQYF
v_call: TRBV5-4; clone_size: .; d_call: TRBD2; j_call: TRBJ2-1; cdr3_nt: TGTGCCAGCAGCTATACTAGCGGGGGTAGTGGTGAGCAGTTCTTC; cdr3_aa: CASSYTSGGSGEQFF
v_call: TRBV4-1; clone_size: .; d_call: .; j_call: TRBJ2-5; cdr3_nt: TGCGCCAGCAGCCGAACCGCTTCAGGGTTCGGGGAGACCCAGTACTTC; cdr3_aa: CASSRTASGFGETQYF
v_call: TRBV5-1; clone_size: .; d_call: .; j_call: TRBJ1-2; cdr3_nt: TGCGCCAGCAGCCCAACAGGGAGGGATAACTATGGCTACACCTTC; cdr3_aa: CASSPTGRDNYGYTF
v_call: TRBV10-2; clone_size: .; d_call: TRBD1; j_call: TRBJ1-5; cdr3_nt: TGCGCCAGCAGTGACCCAGGGGGTTTCGCCAAGCCCCAGCATTTT; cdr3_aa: CASSDPGGFAKPQHF
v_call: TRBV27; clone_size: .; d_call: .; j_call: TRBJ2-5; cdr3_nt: TGTGCCAGCAGCAAATCCGTGAGGGAAGAGACCCAGTACTTC; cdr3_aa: CASSKSVREETQYF
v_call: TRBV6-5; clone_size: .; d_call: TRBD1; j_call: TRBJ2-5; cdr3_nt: TGTGCCAGCAGACGTCAGGGACAGAATGGGGAGACCCAGTACTTC; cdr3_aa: CASRRQGQNGETQYF